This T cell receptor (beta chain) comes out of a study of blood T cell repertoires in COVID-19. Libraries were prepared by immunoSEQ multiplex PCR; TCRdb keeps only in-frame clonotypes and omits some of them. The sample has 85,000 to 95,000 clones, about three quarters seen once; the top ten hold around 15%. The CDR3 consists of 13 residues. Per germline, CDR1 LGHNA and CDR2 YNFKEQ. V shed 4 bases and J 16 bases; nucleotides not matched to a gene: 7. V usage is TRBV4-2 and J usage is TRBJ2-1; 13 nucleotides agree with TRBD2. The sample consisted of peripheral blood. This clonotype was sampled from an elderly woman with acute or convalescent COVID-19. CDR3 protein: CASSLELAGGPFF. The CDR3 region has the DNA TGTGCCAGCAGCCTAGAACTAGCGGGGGGGCCCTTCTTC.